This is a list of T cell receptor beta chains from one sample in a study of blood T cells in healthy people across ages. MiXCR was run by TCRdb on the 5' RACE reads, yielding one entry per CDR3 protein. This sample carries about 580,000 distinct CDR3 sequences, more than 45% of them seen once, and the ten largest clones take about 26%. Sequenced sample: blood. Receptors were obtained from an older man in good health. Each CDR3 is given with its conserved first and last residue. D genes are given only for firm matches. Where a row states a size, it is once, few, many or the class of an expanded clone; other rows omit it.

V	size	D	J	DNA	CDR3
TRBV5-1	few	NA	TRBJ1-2	TGCGCCAGCAGCTTGATGGACGTTAACTATGGCTACACCTTC	CASSLMDVNYGYTF
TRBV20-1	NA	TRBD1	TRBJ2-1	TGCAGTGCTAGATGGCAGGGGGCAAACAATGAGCAGTTCTTC	CSARWQGANNEQFF
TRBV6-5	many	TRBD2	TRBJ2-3	TGTGCCAGCAGTTACTGGGCGGGGGACACAGATACGCAGTATTTT	CASSYWAGDTDTQYF
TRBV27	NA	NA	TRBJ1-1	TGTGCCAGCAGTTTCAGGGGTCGTAACACTGAAGCTTTCTTT	CASSFRGRNTEAFF
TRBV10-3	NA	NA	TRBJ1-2	TGTGCCATCAGTGATGGTCAGGACTATGGCTACACCTTC	CAISDGQDYGYTF
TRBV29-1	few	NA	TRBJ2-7	TGCAGCGTTGAAGATGGGTCAGAGCAGTACTTC	CSVEDGSEQYF
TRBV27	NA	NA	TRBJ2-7	TGTGCCAGCAGTTCAACAGGGTCGAGTCCCTCCTACGAGCAGTACTTC	CASSSTGSSPSYEQYF
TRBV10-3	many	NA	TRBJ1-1	TGTGCCATCAGTGTGGTCGGGAACACTGAAGCTTTCTTT	CAISVVGNTEAFF
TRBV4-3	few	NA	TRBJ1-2	TGCGCCAGCAGCCAAGAGACAGGTCTGGGGGGCTACACCTTC	CASSQETGLGGYTF
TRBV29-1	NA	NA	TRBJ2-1	TGCAGCGTTGAGTCATTTCGGGGGCAGCACAATGAGCAGTTCTTC	CSVESFRGQHNEQFF
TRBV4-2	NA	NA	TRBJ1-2	TGTGCCAGCAGCCAAGAGCTGGGGGGATGGTATGGCTACACCTTC	CASSQELGGWYGYTF
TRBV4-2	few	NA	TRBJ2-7	TGTGCCAGCAGCCAAGCGCCTGGGAGCTCCTACGAGCAGTACTTC	CASSQAPGSSYEQYF
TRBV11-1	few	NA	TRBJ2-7	TGTGCCAGCAGCTTAGATGGGCTAAACTCCTACGAGCAGTACTTC	CASSLDGLNSYEQYF
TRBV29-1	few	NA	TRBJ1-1	TGCAGCGTTGGGACTTTAGCGAACACTGAAGCTTTCTTT	CSVGTLANTEAFF
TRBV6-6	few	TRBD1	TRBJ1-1	TGTGCCAGCAGTTACTCGCAGGGGGCTGGGGCCACTGAAGCTTTCTTT	CASSYSQGAGATEAFF
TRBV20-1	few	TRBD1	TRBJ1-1	TGCAGTGCTCGAGGGGCCAGGGGGACTGAAGCTTTCTTT	CSARGARGTEAFF
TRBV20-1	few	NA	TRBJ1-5	TGCAGTGCTAGAGGGGGGACGCCGTTTGGCAATCAGCCCCAGCATTTT	CSARGGTPFGNQPQHF
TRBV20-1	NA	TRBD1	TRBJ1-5	TGCAGTGCTAACCAGGGGGATCAGCCCCAGCATTTT	CSANQGDQPQHF
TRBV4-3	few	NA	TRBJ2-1	TGCGCCAGCAGCTGGGGGGAAGGGAAGCAGTTCTTC	CASSWGEGKQFF
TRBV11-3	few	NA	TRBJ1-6	TGTGCCAGCAGCTTTGACAGATATTCACCCCTCCACTTT	CASSFDRYSPLHF
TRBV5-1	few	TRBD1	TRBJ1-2	TGCGCCAGCAGCTTCGGACAGGGGCACTATGGCTACACCTTC	CASSFGQGHYGYTF
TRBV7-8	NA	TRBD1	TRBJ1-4	TGTGCCAGCAGCCCCAGGGGGCCAGCTAATGAAAAACTGTTTTTT	CASSPRGPANEKLFF
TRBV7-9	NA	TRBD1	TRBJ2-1	TGTGCCAGCAGCTTCCGGGACAGGGGTGGCAATGAGCAGTTCTTC	CASSFRDRGGNEQFF
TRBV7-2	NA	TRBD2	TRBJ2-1	TGTGCCAGCAGCTTATGGACTAGCGGGGGAAGTGAGCAGTTCTTC	CASSLWTSGGSEQFF
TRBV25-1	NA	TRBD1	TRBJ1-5	TGTGCCAGCAGTGAAGCCCCGGACAGGGGGAAATTTTATAGCAATCAGCCCCAGCATTTT	CASSEAPDRGKFYSNQPQHF
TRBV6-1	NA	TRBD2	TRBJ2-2	TGTGCCAGCAGTCCTCCGGGACTAGCGACGAGTTCCGGGGAGCTGTTTTTT	CASSPPGLATSSGELFF
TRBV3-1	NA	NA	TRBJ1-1	TGTGCCAGCAGCCAAGATAGCACAGACGCTCGGTGGGGCACTGAAGCTTTCTTT	CASSQDSTDARWGTEAFF
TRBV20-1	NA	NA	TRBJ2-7	TGCAGTGCTAGAGATCCGGGTCGTTACGAGCAGTACTTC	CSARDPGRYEQYF
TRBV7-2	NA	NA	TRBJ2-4	TGTGCCAGCACTACAGACATGAACATTCAGTACTTC	CASTTDMNIQYF
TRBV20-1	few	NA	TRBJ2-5	TGCAGTGCTTCCGAGGCACCCCAAGAGACCCAGTACTTC	CSASEAPQETQYF